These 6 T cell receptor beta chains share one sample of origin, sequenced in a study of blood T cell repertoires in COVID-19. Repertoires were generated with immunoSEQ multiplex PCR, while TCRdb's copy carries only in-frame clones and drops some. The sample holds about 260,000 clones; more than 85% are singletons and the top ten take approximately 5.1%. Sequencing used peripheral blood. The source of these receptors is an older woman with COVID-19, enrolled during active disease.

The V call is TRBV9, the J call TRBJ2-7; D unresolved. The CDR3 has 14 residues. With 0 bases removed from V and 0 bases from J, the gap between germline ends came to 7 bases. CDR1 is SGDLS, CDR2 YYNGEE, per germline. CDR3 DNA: TGTGCCAGCAGCGTAGATCCAGACTCCTACGAGCAGTACTTC. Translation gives CASSVDPDSYEQYF.

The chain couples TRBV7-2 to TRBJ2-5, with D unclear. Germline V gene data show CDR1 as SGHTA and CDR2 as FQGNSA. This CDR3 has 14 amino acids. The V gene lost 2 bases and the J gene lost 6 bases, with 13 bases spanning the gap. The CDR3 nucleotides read TGTGCCAGCAGCTTAAACGCAGGATCGAAGACCCAGTACTTC. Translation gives CASSLNAGSKTQYF.

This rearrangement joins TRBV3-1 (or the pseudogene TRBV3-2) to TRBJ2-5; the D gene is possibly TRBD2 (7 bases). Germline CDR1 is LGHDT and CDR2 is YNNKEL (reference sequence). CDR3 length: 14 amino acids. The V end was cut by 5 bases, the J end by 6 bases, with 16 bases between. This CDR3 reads CASSGTGGVKTQYF. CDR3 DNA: TGTGCCAGCAGCGGTACGGGGGGCGTGAAGACCCAGTACTTC.

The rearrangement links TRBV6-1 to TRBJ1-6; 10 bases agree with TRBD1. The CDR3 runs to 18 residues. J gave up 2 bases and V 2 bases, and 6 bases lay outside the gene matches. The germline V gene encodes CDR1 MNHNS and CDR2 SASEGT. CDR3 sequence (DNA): TGTGCCAGCAGTGAACGTAGACAGGGGGCCACCTATAATTCACCCCTCCACTTT. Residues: CASSERRQGATYNSPLHF.

The CDR3: CATGDSGTGETQYF. CDR3 coding DNA: TGTGCCACTGGAGATAGCGGGACCGGGGAGACCCAGTACTTC. V gene TRBV10-3 combines with J gene TRBJ2-5; 8 bases are shared with TRBD2. Germline V gene sequence: CDR1 ENHRY, CDR2 SYGVKD. The CDR3 runs to 14 residues. The V segment lost 10 bases and the J segment 5 bases; nucleotides outside the gene matches: 12.

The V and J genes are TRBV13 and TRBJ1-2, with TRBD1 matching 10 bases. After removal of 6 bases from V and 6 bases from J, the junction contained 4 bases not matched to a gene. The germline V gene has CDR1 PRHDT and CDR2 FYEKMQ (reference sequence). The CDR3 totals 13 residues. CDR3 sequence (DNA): TGTGCCAGCAGAAAGACAGGGGGCCATGGCTACACCTTC. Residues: CASRKTGGHGYTF.